Listed below are T cell receptor beta chains from one sample, sequenced in a study of T cells in Graves' hyperthyroidism and ophthalmopathy. TCRdb reprocessed the multiplex PCR reads with MiXCR, giving one entry per CDR3 protein. The repertoire holds 500,000 to 650,000 distinct CDR3 sequences, with 14% as singletons. Material: blood. The receptor source for this set is a woman aged 40 to 49 with Graves' hyperthyroidism. CDR3s include the opening cysteine and the closing phenylalanine or tryptophan. The order of the fields is V gene, D gene, J gene, clone size, CDR3 DNA, CDR3 protein. A D gene is named only where the DNA matches it firmly. Clone size, where shown, is once, few, many, or a class for clones that have expanded.

>TRBV11-3|TRBD1|TRBJ1-1|many
TGTGCCAGCAGCCGATGGGACAGAATAAACACTGAAGCTTTCTTT
CASSRWDRINTEAFF
>TRBV24-1|-|TRBJ1-5|few
TGTGCCACCAGTTCAAGGGGCAATCAGCCCCAGCATTTT
CATSSRGNQPQHF
>TRBV5-1|TRBD2|TRBJ2-7|many
TGCGCCAGCAGCCCAGGACTAGCCAGCGAGCAGTACTTC
CASSPGLASEQYF
>TRBV20-1|-|TRBJ2-3|many
TGCAGTGCTAGAGGGGCCACAAGGGATACGCAGTATTTT
CSARGATRDTQYF
>TRBV29-1|TRBD2|TRBJ2-3|few
TGCAGCGTTGGACTAGCGGGGATAAGAGCAGATACGCAGTATTTT
CSVGLAGIRADTQYF
>TRBV2|-|TRBJ2-5|few
TGCGCCAGCAGTGAATTTCAACGTCTAGTGTACTTC
CASSEFQRLVYF
>TRBV6-5|-|TRBJ2-2|few
TGTGCCAGCAGTTACTCGTCCAGGGCCTACACCGGGGAGCTGTTTTTT
CASSYSSRAYTGELFF
>TRBV11-2|TRBD1|TRBJ2-7|many
TGTGCCAGCAGCTACCAGGACAGGGCCTACGAGCAGTACTTC
CASSYQDRAYEQYF
>TRBV4-1|-|TRBJ2-7|-
TGCGCCAGCAGCCAAGATGGGGTTAGAGGAAGCTCCTACGAGCAGTACTTC
CASSQDGVRGSSYEQYF
>TRBV7-2|TRBD2|TRBJ2-7|-
TGTGCCAGCAGCTTAGGTAGCGGGGGGGTTTACGAGCAGTACTTC
CASSLGSGGVYEQYF
>TRBV7-2|TRBD2|TRBJ2-1|many
TGTGCCACAGGACTAGCGGGAATATACAATGAGCAGTTCTTC
CATGLAGIYNEQFF
>TRBV10-3|TRBD2|TRBJ2-3|many
TGTGCCATCAGTGACGATTCTAGCGGGAGTCCCTCAGGTACGCAGTATTTT
CAISDDSSGSPSGTQYF
>TRBV4-1|TRBD2|TRBJ2-3|-
TGCGCCAGCAGCTTCCGCCGGACTAGCGGGAGGGCCACAGATACGCAGTATTTT
CASSFRRTSGRATDTQYF
>TRBV28|-|TRBJ1-5|many
TGTGCCAGCAGGGCAACTCTGCAGCCCCAGCATTTT
CASRATLQPQHF
>TRBV15|-|TRBJ1-5|many
TGTGCCACCAGCCAAGAGAGAGGGGGAGATCAGCCCCAGCATTTT
CATSQERGGDQPQHF
>TRBV20-1|-|TRBJ2-7|many
TGCAGTGCTAGAGATCCAGGGGGAGGGACCTACGAGCAGTACTTC
CSARDPGGGTYEQYF
>TRBV7-9|TRBD1|TRBJ1-2|many
TGTGCCAGCAGCCATAGCGGGGACAGGACCTATGGCTACACCTTC
CASSHSGDRTYGYTF
>TRBV5-6|-|TRBJ2-7|few
TGTGCCAGCCGCTCGAATATGATTAAGGAGCAGTACTTC
CASRSNMIKEQYF
>TRBV9|-|TRBJ1-1|once
TGTGCCAGCAGCGTAGAGGGGGGCTACCAGAACACTGAAGCTTTCTTT
CASSVEGGYQNTEAFF
>TRBV20-1|TRBD2|TRBJ2-1|few
TGCAGTGCTAGAGATCCTGGCGGGAGAAATGAGCAGTTCTTC
CSARDPGGRNEQFF
>TRBV11-2|TRBD1|TRBJ1-1|-
TGTGCCAGCAGCGGAAGACAGGGGCACACTGAAGCTTTCTTT
CASSGRQGHTEAFF
>TRBV18|TRBD1|TRBJ1-1|-
TGTGCCAGCTCAATAAGACAGGGGTCGACTGAAGCTTTCTTT
CASSIRQGSTEAFF
>TRBV2|TRBD1|TRBJ1-1|many
TGTGCCAGAAACACCGGGACAGCGAACACTGAAGCTTTCTTT
CARNTGTANTEAFF
>TRBV6-1|TRBD1|TRBJ2-7|-
TGTGCCAGCAGATCCCCGGGACAGGGACACGAGCAGTACTTC
CASRSPGQGHEQYF
>TRBV2|-|TRBJ2-1|-
TGTGCCAGCAGTGAAAATGACATCGGCTCCTACAATGAGCAGTTCTTC
CASSENDIGSYNEQFF
>TRBV20-1|-|TRBJ2-1|-
TGCAGTGCCGGACGGCCAGCAGGGAATGAGCAGTTCTTC
CSAGRPAGNEQFF
>TRBV10-3|-|TRBJ2-2|-
TGTGCCATCAGTGCAGGGGCCGGGGAGCTGTTTTTT
CAISAGAGELFF
>TRBV20-1|TRBD1|TRBJ2-2|few
TGCAGTGCTAGAGACCGGGACAGGGTATGGACCGAGGAGCTGTTTTTT
CSARDRDRVWTEELFF
>TRBV4-1|-|TRBJ2-3|-
TGCGCCAGCAGCCAAGAGGGAACTCCCACAGATACGCAGTATTTT
CASSQEGTPTDTQYF
>TRBV5-6|TRBD2|TRBJ2-1|few
TGTGCCAGCAGCTTAGGGACTAGCGGGAGAACCTCCTCCTACAATGAGCAGTTCTTC
CASSLGTSGRTSSYNEQFF
>TRBV24-1|-|TRBJ2-3|few
TGTGCCACTTCCTGGGAGGATACGCAGTATTTT
CATSWEDTQYF
>TRBV12-3/TRBV12-4|TRBD1|TRBJ1-1|many
TGTGCCAGCAGTCCATATAACAGGGGGGGGCGGAACACTGAAGCTTTCTTT
CASSPYNRGGRNTEAFF
>TRBV19|-|TRBJ1-5|few
TGTGCCAGTAGTTCCCAAGATAGCAATCAGCCCCAGCATTTT
CASSSQDSNQPQHF
>TRBV19|TRBD2|TRBJ2-1|few
TGTGCCAGTAGTTCCCGACTAGCTTGGTCCTACAATGAGCAGTTCTTC
CASSSRLAWSYNEQFF
>TRBV7-9|TRBD2|TRBJ2-3|many
TGTGCCAGCAGCTTAGGGACTAGCGGGAGTGCCCCAGATACGCAGTATTTT
CASSLGTSGSAPDTQYF
>TRBV20-1|TRBD2|TRBJ2-3|many
TGCAGTGCTTTTAGCGGGAGGGCAGATACGCAGTATTTT
CSAFSGRADTQYF
>TRBV19|-|TRBJ2-1|few
TGTGCCAGTAGTATAGGATCGGGTTCCAATGAGCAGTTCTTC
CASSIGSGSNEQFF
>TRBV4-1|TRBD1|TRBJ1-1|-
TGCGCCAGCAGCCAAGAGGGACAGGGAGGCACTGAAGCTTTCTTT
CASSQEGQGGTEAFF
>TRBV27|TRBD1|TRBJ2-4|many
TGTGCCAGCACCGAGAGGACAGGGACAAGGAACATTCAGTACTTC
CASTERTGTRNIQYF
>TRBV20-1|-|TRBJ1-6|many
TGCAGTGCTAGAGAGTCAGATTCACCCCTCCACTTT
CSARESDSPLHF
>TRBV18|-|TRBJ2-1|many
TGTGCCAGCTCACCACCGTCAGGGGCCGGGGTAGGTGAGCAGTTCTTC
CASSPPSGAGVGEQFF
>TRBV6-1|-|TRBJ1-5|many
TGTGCCAGCAGTGCCCCAGGGGTCCAGCCCCAGCATTTT
CASSAPGVQPQHF
>TRBV7-2|-|TRBJ1-1|many
TGTGCCAGCAGCCACATTGGGGGGCGAGGTACTGAAGCTTTCTTT
CASSHIGGRGTEAFF
>TRBV7-3|-|TRBJ1-1|many
TGTGCCAGCAGCTTATTTGGCGGTATGAACACTGAAGCTTTCTTT
CASSLFGGMNTEAFF
>TRBV3-1|-|TRBJ2-7|few
TGTGCCAGCAGCCAAGATAGGTCCCGGGACGCGGTTTGCGAGCAGTACTTC
CASSQDRSRDAVCEQYF
>TRBV20-1|-|TRBJ2-5|many
TGCAGTGCTAGAGCGAGCTTCAGAGAGACCCAGTACTTC
CSARASFRETQYF
>TRBV20-1|-|TRBJ1-2|few
TGCAGTGCTCCGCCGAAGGTTCAGGGTCCATATGGCTACACCTTC
CSAPPKVQGPYGYTF
>TRBV28|-|TRBJ1-6|many
TGTGCCAGCAGTTTCGAGAGACGACATTCACCCCTCCACTTT
CASSFERRHSPLHF